The rows below give T cell receptor beta chains drawn from one sample of a study of low-dose radiotherapy and immunotherapy resistance in tumors. TCRdb fed the reads into MiXCR, producing one record per CDR3 protein. The table includes tens of thousands of distinct CDR3 sequences, around 20% detected once. This material consisted of PBMCs, taken after low-dose radiotherapy plus immunotherapy. All receptors derive from a female donor with ovarian cancer. Both conserved end residues are part of each CDR3. Fields, in order: J gene, V gene, D gene, clone size, CDR3 DNA, CDR3 protein. A D gene is named only where the DNA matches it firmly. Rows give clone size only sometimes, using once, few, many, or a class for an expanded clone.

TRBJ2-1,TRBV6-8,NA,NA,TGTGCCAGCAGTTACTCACCAGCCAGCTCCTACAATGAGCAGTTCTTC,CASSYSPASSYNEQFF
TRBJ1-5,TRBV2,NA,many,TGTGCCAGCAGTGGGGGGTTGAGCAATCAGCCCCAGCATTTT,CASSGGLSNQPQHF
TRBJ2-2,TRBV7-2,NA,many,TGTGCCAGCAGCTTCTGGCAGGGGAACACCGGGGAGCTGTTTTTT,CASSFWQGNTGELFF
TRBJ1-1,TRBV6-2/TRBV6-3,NA,many,TGTGCCAGCAGATATAGTACTGAAGCTTTCTTT,CASRYSTEAFF
TRBJ2-1,TRBV6-7,NA,many,TGTGCCAGCGGGGTGGGATCCAGCTCCTACAATGAGCAGTTCTTC,CASGVGSSSYNEQFF
TRBJ1-3,TRBV7-2,NA,many,TGTGCCAGCAGCCCACAGGGTAACTCTGGAAACACCATATATTTT,CASSPQGNSGNTIYF
TRBJ1-1,TRBV6-2/TRBV6-3,TRBD1,many,TGTGCCAGCAGGCCCGATGACAGGGCAACTGAAGCTTTCTTT,CASRPDDRATEAFF
TRBJ2-1,TRBV6-2/TRBV6-3,NA,NA,TGTGCCAGCAGTTACTCGAATAGGGTCCCCCTTAATGAGCAGTTCTTC,CASSYSNRVPLNEQFF
TRBJ1-5,TRBV6-6,NA,many,TGTGCCAGCACAAGGGCCGTTACCAATAGCAATCAGCCCCAGCATTTT,CASTRAVTNSNQPQHF
TRBJ2-7,TRBV9,TRBD2,NA,TGTGCCAGCAGCATCGGAGCGGGAGGGGAGTCCTACGAGCAGTACTTC,CASSIGAGGESYEQYF
TRBJ2-1,TRBV12-3/TRBV12-4,TRBD2,many,TGTGCCAGCAGTCCCTCCCTAAGCGGGGGGGAGCAGTTCTTC,CASSPSLSGGEQFF
TRBJ1-6,TRBV18,NA,many,TGTGCCAGCTCACGGGCCAGGGGTGATTCACCCCTCCACTTT,CASSRARGDSPLHF
TRBJ1-1,TRBV28,NA,many,TGTGCCAGCAGTCGAACGCGGAACACTGAAGCTTTCTTT,CASSRTRNTEAFF
TRBJ2-5,TRBV19,NA,many,TGTGCCAGTAGTATAGGCGGTAGCCAAGAGACCCAGTACTTC,CASSIGGSQETQYF
TRBJ2-3,TRBV28,TRBD1,NA,TGTGCCAGCAGTACGACGGGACAGGGTCGTCAAACTAGCACAGATACGCAGTATTTT,CASSTTGQGRQTSTDTQYF
TRBJ1-5,TRBV2,NA,many,TGTGCCAGCAGTGACGGTGGATTCCCCCACTTGCCCCAGCATTTT,CASSDGGFPHLPQHF
TRBJ2-7,TRBV4-1,TRBD2,many,TGCGCCAGCAGCCAAGATAGGGGACTAGCGGGAGCATCCTACGAGCAGTACTTC,CASSQDRGLAGASYEQYF
TRBJ1-5,TRBV12-3/TRBV12-4,TRBD1,many,TGTGCCAGCACCCGGACAGGGCAGGGCAATCAGCCCCAGCATTTT,CASTRTGQGNQPQHF
TRBJ1-4,TRBV28,TRBD1,NA,TGTGCCAGCAGTTCCCTGCAGGGGGCAGCGAAAAAACTGTTTTTT,CASSSLQGAAKKLFF
TRBJ1-5,TRBV14,NA,many,TGTGCCGCAGACGAACCGGGGACTAATCAGCCCCAGCATTTT,CAADEPGTNQPQHF
TRBJ2-7,TRBV27,TRBD1,few,TGTGCCAGCAGTGTAACCGGGACAGGTTTTTACGAGCAGTACTTC,CASSVTGTGFYEQYF
TRBJ2-1,TRBV7-7,NA,many,TGTGCTAGCAGCTTAGCACCGGGGGCCGCATACAATGAGCAGTTCTTC,CASSLAPGAAYNEQFF
TRBJ2-1,TRBV14,TRBD2,few,TGTGCCAGCAGCCAAGCGCGCCGACCTACTAGCGGGGGGGCCAATGAGCAGTTCTTC,CASSQARRPTSGGANEQFF
TRBJ2-7,TRBV6-2/TRBV6-3,NA,few,TGTGCCAGCAGTTCACGGGACCGGGGTCTCGAGCAGTACTTC,CASSSRDRGLEQYF
TRBJ1-2,TRBV6-2/TRBV6-3,TRBD1,many,TGTGCCAGCAGTTTCGACAGGGCGAAGGGCTACACCTTC,CASSFDRAKGYTF
TRBJ2-1,TRBV30,NA,many,TGTGCCTGGAGTACGGAGGGTGGCGAGCAGTTCTTC,CAWSTEGGEQFF
TRBJ1-6,TRBV7-9,TRBD1,many,TGTGCCAGCAGTCAATTACAGGGGGTCAATTCACCCCTCCACTTT,CASSQLQGVNSPLHF